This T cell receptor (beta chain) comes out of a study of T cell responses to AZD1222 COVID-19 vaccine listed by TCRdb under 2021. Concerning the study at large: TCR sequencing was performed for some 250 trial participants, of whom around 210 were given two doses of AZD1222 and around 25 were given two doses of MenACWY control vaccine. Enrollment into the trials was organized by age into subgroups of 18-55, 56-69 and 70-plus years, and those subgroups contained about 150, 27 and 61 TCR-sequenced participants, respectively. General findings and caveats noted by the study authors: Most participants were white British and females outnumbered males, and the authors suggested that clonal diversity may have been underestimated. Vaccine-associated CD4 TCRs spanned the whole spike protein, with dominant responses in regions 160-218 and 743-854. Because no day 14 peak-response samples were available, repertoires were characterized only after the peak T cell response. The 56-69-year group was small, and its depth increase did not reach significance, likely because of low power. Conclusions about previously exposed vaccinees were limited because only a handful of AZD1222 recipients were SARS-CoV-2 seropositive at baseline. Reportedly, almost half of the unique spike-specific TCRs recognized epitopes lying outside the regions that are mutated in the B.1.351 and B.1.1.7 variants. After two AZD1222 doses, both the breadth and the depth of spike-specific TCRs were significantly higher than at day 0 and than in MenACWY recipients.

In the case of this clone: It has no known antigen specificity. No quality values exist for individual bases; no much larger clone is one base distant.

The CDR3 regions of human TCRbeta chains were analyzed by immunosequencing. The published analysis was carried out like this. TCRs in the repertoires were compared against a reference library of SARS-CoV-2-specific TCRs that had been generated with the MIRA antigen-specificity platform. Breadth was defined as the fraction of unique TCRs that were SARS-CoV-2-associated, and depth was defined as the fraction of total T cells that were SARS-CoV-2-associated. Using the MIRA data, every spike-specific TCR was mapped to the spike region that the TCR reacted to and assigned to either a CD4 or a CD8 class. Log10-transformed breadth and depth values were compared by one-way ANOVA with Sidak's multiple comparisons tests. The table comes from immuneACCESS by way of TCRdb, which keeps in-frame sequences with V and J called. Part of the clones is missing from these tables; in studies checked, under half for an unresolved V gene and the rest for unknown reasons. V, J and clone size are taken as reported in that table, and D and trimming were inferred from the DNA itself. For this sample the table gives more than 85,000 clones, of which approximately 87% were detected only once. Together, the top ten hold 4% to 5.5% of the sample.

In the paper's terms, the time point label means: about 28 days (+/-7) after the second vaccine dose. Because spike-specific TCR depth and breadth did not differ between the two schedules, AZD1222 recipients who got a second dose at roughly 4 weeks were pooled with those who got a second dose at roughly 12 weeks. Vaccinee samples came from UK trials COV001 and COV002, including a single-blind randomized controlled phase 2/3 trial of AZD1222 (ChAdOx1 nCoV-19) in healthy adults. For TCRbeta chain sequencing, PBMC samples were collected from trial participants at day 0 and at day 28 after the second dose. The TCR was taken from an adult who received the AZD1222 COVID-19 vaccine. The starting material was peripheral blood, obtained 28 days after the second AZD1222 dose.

The CDR3 corresponds to CASSGGFVYGYTF. The nucleotides are TGTGCCAGCAGTGGGGGGTTTGTCTATGGCTACACCTTC. This chain is built from TRBV25-1 and TRBJ1-2; TRBD1 is a possible D gene, resting on 5 matching bases. Trimming at the junction amounts to 4 bases on V and 4 bases on J, and the germline ends lie 10 bases apart. The CDR3 holds 13 amino acids from the cysteine to the phenylalanine. Only the CDR3 DNA stays, 39 bases, in frame from base 1. CDR1 and CDR2 are read off the germline V gene as MGHDK and SYGVNS.